This T cell receptor (beta chain) was recorded in a study of control samples from healthy donors and cancer patients. Germline values: CDR1 KGHDR, CDR2 SFDVKD. Trimming removed 10 bases from V and 8 bases from J, with 11 bases in between. This CDR3 spans 12 amino acids. TCRdb's copy holds only in-frame clones and misses some; the assay was immunoSEQ multiplex PCR. Of around 100,000 clones listed, around 89% are singletons. The rearrangement uses TRBV24-1 and TRBJ1-6, with a possible D match to TRBD1 (5 bases). The sample consisted of PBMCs. The origin of this receptor is a man between 60 and 75 years old with lung cancer. CDR3: CATSLGDSPLHF. CDR3 bases: TGTGCCACGTCCTTAGGGGATTCACCCCTCCACTTT.